This is a list of T cell receptor beta chains from one sample in a study of identical twins. TCRdb reanalysed the 5' RACE reads using MiXCR and keeps one entry per CDR3 protein. The sample has under 450,000 distinct CDR3 sequences; approximately 17% are singletons. The specimen was naive T cells sorted from blood. The source of these receptors is a man in his forties or fifties in good health. CDR3s include the opening cysteine and the closing phenylalanine or tryptophan. D genes are given only for firm matches. Size is stated for part of the rows, as once, few or many counts, or as a class when the clone is expanded.

v_call	j_call	clone_size	d_call	cdr3_aa	cdr3_nt
TRBV28	TRBJ1-5	NA	NA	CASKDSLRSEPQHF	TGTGCCAGCAAGGACAGCTTAAGGTCGGAGCCCCAGCATTTT
TRBV20-1	TRBJ2-1	NA	TRBD2	CSAEDRASGTYNEQFF	TGCAGTGCTGAAGATAGGGCTAGCGGGACCTACAATGAGCAGTTCTTC
TRBV20-1	TRBJ2-1	NA	TRBD2	CSGSSGSSYNEQFF	TGCAGTGGGAGCAGCGGGAGCTCCTACAATGAGCAGTTCTTC
TRBV6-1	TRBJ2-3	few	TRBD2	CASRGGGISRDTQYF	TGTGCCAGCAGAGGCGGGGGAATCAGCAGAGATACGCAGTATTTT
TRBV7-9	TRBJ2-3	few	NA	CASSNDLGDTQYF	TGTGCCAGCAGCAATGACCTGGGGGATACGCAGTATTTT
TRBV7-3	TRBJ2-2	few	TRBD2	CASSFGGSPGELFF	TGTGCCAGCAGCTTTGGCGGGAGCCCCGGGGAGCTGTTTTTT
TRBV20-1	TRBJ2-7	NA	TRBD2	CSAPFQTSGLPYEQYF	TGCAGTGCTCCCTTCCAAACTAGCGGGCTACCCTACGAGCAGTACTTC
TRBV12-3/TRBV12-4	TRBJ2-3	few	NA	CASSYGAKSTDTQYF	TGTGCCAGCAGTTACGGAGCCAAGAGCACAGATACGCAGTATTTT
TRBV4-3	TRBJ2-2	NA	NA	CASSQDIVGIGELFF	TGCGCCAGCAGCCAAGATATAGTTGGAATCGGGGAGCTGTTTTTT
TRBV28	TRBJ2-3	many	TRBD1	CASSNRDRGTDTQYF	TGTGCCAGCAGTAACCGGGACAGGGGTACAGATACGCAGTATTTT
TRBV6-1	TRBJ1-4	many	TRBD1	CASTGQGYEKLFF	TGTGCCAGCACCGGACAGGGTTATGAAAAACTGTTTTTT
TRBV10-3	TRBJ1-2	few	NA	CAISESSRAYYGYTF	TGTGCCATCAGTGAGTCGAGCCGGGCTTACTATGGCTACACCTTC
TRBV5-1	TRBJ1-2	NA	NA	CASSLGEAYGYTF	TGCGCCAGCAGCTTGGGGGAAGCCTATGGCTACACCTTC
TRBV4-2	TRBJ2-5	NA	NA	CASSQDGPVQETQYF	TGTGCCAGCAGCCAAGATGGGCCAGTTCAAGAGACCCAGTACTTC
TRBV5-1	TRBJ2-1	NA	NA	CASYGRGGYEQFF	TGCGCCAGCTACGGGAGAGGGGGGTATGAGCAGTTCTTC
TRBV7-2	TRBJ2-1	few	NA	CASSFAPGANEQFF	TGTGCCAGCAGCTTTGCCCCCGGGGCCAATGAGCAGTTCTTC
TRBV12-3/TRBV12-4	TRBJ2-5	many	NA	CASSLGRSWETQYF	TGTGCCAGCAGTTTGGGTCGGAGTTGGGAGACCCAGTACTTC
TRBV7-6	TRBJ2-1	NA	TRBD2	CASSRMVGLAGVGNEQFF	TGTGCCAGCAGCCGGATGGTCGGACTAGCGGGAGTGGGCAATGAGCAGTTCTTC
TRBV5-1	TRBJ2-7	many	TRBD2	CASSGGGLSYEQYF	TGCGCCAGCAGCGGGGGGGGACTTTCCTACGAGCAGTACTTC
TRBV6-5	TRBJ2-1	many	TRBD1	CASSSKGARNEQFF	TGTGCCAGCAGTTCCAAGGGGGCACGGAATGAGCAGTTCTTC
TRBV13	TRBJ2-2	NA	NA	CASSFRRAGHGELFF	TGTGCCAGCAGCTTTCGGAGGGCCGGTCACGGGGAGCTGTTTTTT
TRBV2	TRBJ2-3	NA	NA	CATLLGRSTDTQYF	TGTGCCACCCTTCTTGGGAGGAGCACAGATACGCAGTATTTT
TRBV7-6	TRBJ2-1	few	NA	CASSLNLNEQFF	TGTGCCAGCAGCTTAAATTTGAATGAGCAGTTCTTC
TRBV20-1	TRBJ2-7	few	NA	CSATTEDEQYF	TGCAGTGCTACAACCGAGGACGAGCAGTACTTC
TRBV4-3	TRBJ2-3	few	NA	CASSQGLAGTQYF	TGCGCCAGCAGCCAAGGACTCGCGGGTACGCAGTATTTT
TRBV7-2	TRBJ2-7	NA	NA	CASSSTPRPSYEQYF	TGTGCCAGCAGCTCCACTCCTCGCCCATCCTACGAGCAGTACTTC
TRBV11-1	TRBJ2-7	NA	TRBD2	CASSLMVAGDYEQYF	TGTGCCAGCAGCTTAATGGTAGCGGGAGATTACGAGCAGTACTTC
TRBV7-6	TRBJ2-4	few	TRBD2	CASSLRECGTSGGALAKNIQYF	TGTGCTAGCAGCTTACGGGAGTGCGGTACTAGCGGGGGGGCCTTAGCCAAAAACATTCAGTACTTC
TRBV12-3/TRBV12-4	TRBJ1-2	NA	TRBD1	CASRPTGDYYGYTF	TGTGCCAGCAGACCGACAGGGGATTACTATGGCTACACCTTC
TRBV5-1	TRBJ2-7	many	NA	CASSLEGTYEQYF	TGCGCCAGCAGCTTGGAAGGGACCTACGAGCAGTACTTC
TRBV27	TRBJ2-3	NA	NA	CASGGGDTQYF	TGTGCCAGCGGCGGTGGGGATACGCAGTATTTT
TRBV21-1	TRBJ2-1	NA	NA	CASSPLRGLENNEQFF	TGTGCCAGCAGCCCCCTTCGGGGACTAGAGAACAATGAGCAGTTCTTC
TRBV7-9	TRBJ2-2	NA	NA	CASRLNRYFAGELFF	TGTGCCAGCAGGCTAAATCGATATTTCGCCGGGGAGCTGTTTTTT
TRBV5-5	TRBJ2-2	NA	NA	CASSWALGFTGELFF	TGTGCCAGCAGCTGGGCCCTGGGGTTCACCGGGGAGCTGTTTTTT
TRBV6-5	TRBJ1-6	many	NA	CASSPNNSPLHF	TGTGCCAGCAGTCCCAACAACTCACCCCTCCACTTT
TRBV9	TRBJ2-7	NA	NA	CASSGNRPDYEQYF	TGTGCCAGCAGCGGGAACAGGCCAGACTACGAGCAGTACTTC
TRBV5-5	TRBJ1-5	NA	NA	CASSLEGSGDYQPQHF	TGTGCCAGCAGCTTGGAGGGGTCTGGGGACTATCAGCCCCAGCATTTT
TRBV7-2	TRBJ2-1	many	TRBD1	CASSLGGTASYNEQFF	TGTGCCAGCAGCTTAGGTGGGACAGCAAGCTACAATGAGCAGTTCTTC
TRBV28	TRBJ2-7	NA	TRBD2	CASVTSGPNLEQYF	TGTGCCAGCGTCACTAGCGGGCCTAACTTGGAGCAGTACTTC
TRBV6-2/TRBV6-3	TRBJ1-5	many	TRBD1	CASSRTQGEYSNQPQHF	TGTGCCAGCAGTCGCACACAGGGGGAGTATAGCAATCAGCCCCAGCATTTT
TRBV7-9	TRBJ1-2	few	NA	CASSSRLGYTF	TGTGCCAGCAGCTCTCGGCTTGGCTACACCTTC
TRBV5-5	TRBJ2-3	few	TRBD2	CASSFGSGRGDTQYF	TGTGCCAGCAGCTTCGGTAGCGGGAGGGGAGATACGCAGTATTTT
TRBV27	TRBJ2-7	many	NA	CASSYSGTRLGEQYF	TGTGCCAGCAGTTACTCCGGGACAAGGTTGGGTGAGCAGTACTTC
TRBV7-2	TRBJ2-1	few	NA	CASSFDRQEVYNEQFF	TGTGCCAGCAGCTTCGACCGACAGGAAGTATACAATGAGCAGTTCTTC
TRBV4-1	TRBJ1-5	NA	NA	CASSQYRDSNQPQHF	TGCGCCAGCAGCCAATACCGGGACAGCAATCAGCCCCAGCATTTT
TRBV9	TRBJ1-2	many	TRBD1	CASSAGQGAYYGYTF	TGTGCCAGCAGCGCCGGACAGGGGGCTTACTATGGCTACACCTTC
TRBV11-2	TRBJ2-7	NA	NA	CASSTGLWTYEQYF	TGTGCCAGCAGTACAGGGTTATGGACGTACGAGCAGTACTTC
TRBV20-1	TRBJ2-1	NA	NA	CSARRGADSNEQFF	TGCAGTGCCCGAAGGGGGGCCGACAGCAATGAGCAGTTCTTC
TRBV29-1	TRBJ2-1	many	NA	CSVEKGHRSQFF	TGCAGCGTTGAAAAGGGACACCGCTCACAGTTCTTC
TRBV5-1	TRBJ2-1	NA	NA	CASSFDGSGDNEQFF	TGCGCCAGCAGCTTCGACGGGAGTGGCGACAATGAGCAGTTCTTC